This T cell receptor beta chain was captured by sequencing in a study of T cells after yellow fever vaccination. This clonotype was observed a few times. Regarding the study as a whole: The booster saw the reappearance of most primary-vaccination clones (about 95% CD4, 70% to 90% CD8).

A single record per CDR3 protein comes from TCRdb applying MiXCR to the 5' RACE reads. Among roughly 85,000 distinct CDR3 sequences listed, about 14% were seen once. This specimen consisted of CD8+ T cells not binding an NS4B(214-222) dextramer, sorted from PBMCs, obtained less than 25 days after the first yellow fever vaccination. The TCR was taken from a man in his late teens or twenties who received the YFV17D yellow fever vaccine.

As DNA, the CDR3 is TGCAGCGTTGTTAGGGGGGGGCAAGAGACCCAGTACTTC. It translates to CSVVRGGQETQYF. This chain links TRBV29-1 with TRBJ2-5; tentatively, D is TRBD2 (7 bases). With 4 bases removed from V and 2 bases from J, the gap between germline ends came to 11 bases. The CDR3 runs to 13 residues. Germline loops: CDR1 SQVTM, CDR2 ANQGSEA.